This T cell receptor (beta chain) emerged from a study of glioma-infiltrating T cells (dated by TCRdb to the mid-2010s). Context from the whole study: The low-grade gliomas were WHO grade II oligodendrogliomas or astrocytomas, while the glioblastomas were WHO grade IV tumors sampled at initial diagnosis rather than at recurrent diagnosis. Glioma patients received dexamethasone for six or fewer days before surgery. Blood libraries targeted about 4- to 10-fold sequencing coverage of some 1 million peripheral T cells. The study sequenced TCR alpha- and beta-chain repertoires from glioma tissue, from non-neoplastic brain tissue and from matched peripheral blood mononuclear cells. Each tissue-infiltrating repertoire was compared with the same patient's peripheral blood repertoire to measure divergence between tissue and blood T-cell populations. The paired cohort was made up of three low-grade glioma patients, eight primary glioblastoma patients and three non-glioma patients who contributed non-neoplastic brain tissue.

TCR alpha and beta CDR3 regions were amplified with the iRepertoire nested amplicon-rescue multiplex PCR (arm-PCR) platform from RNA. One-step reverse transcription and amplification used about 85-400 ng of tissue mRNA or PBMC total RNA as input. Following bead purification, Illumina adapters were added through a secondary multiplex PCR, and the libraries were then gel-purified between 200 and 400 bp. Internal 6-nucleotide barcodes were carried by the libraries and were used for demultiplexing. Libraries were sequenced on an Illumina MiSeq with 2x220 or 2x250 nucleotide paired-end reads. The paper's processing steps were these. Paired reads were merged using FLASH 1.2.11 and were aligned to the GRCh37 human genome using BWA-MEM, after which TRA and TRB reads were extracted. For V and J assignment, an IMGT-derived reference of cassette sequences and CDR3 motifs that included pseudogenes was used. Reads were translated in three frames, and productive CDR3s were defined by a C…FGXG motif without stop codons. Clonotypes were defined as unique combinations of V-J cassette pair and CDR3 amino acid sequence. Filtering of reads was based on Hamming distance, with the threshold set by the sequence error rate of each sample in mapped regions. TCRdb reworked the public reads: Q25 trimming with fastp, MiXCR clone assembly, productive beta chains retained. Under each unique CDR3 protein, matching rows form one entry showing the most common genes and DNA. TCRdb's processing, not the authors', yielded these V and J calls. This sample holds 300,000 to 450,000 distinct CDR3 sequences; about 40% were observed only once. Around 12% of the sample is held by the ten biggest clonotypes.

Overall study outcomes, separate from this receptor: Patients with low tissue-blood divergence were marked by a signature set of shared blood CDR3 motifs, and that set was depleted in highly divergent patients. In non-neoplastic patients, VJ-independent divergence between tissue and blood fell below expectation, whereas in all gliomas, and especially in low-grade gliomas, the divergence rose above expectation. Group comparisons were based on small numbers of patients: three non-neoplastic, three low-grade glioma and roughly 8 glioblastoma patients. Only a very small number of CDR3 sequences turned up in both tissue and blood, a result put down to high CDR3 diversity combined with limited sampling.

The CDR3 goes from the cysteine to the phenylalanine over 15 residues. Only the CDR3 DNA is retained, 45 bases long and in frame from the first base. CDR1 and CDR2 were assigned from the germline V gene as SGHTA and FQGNSA. V drops 5 bases and J drops 5 bases, leaving 18 bases in between. Immediately after resection, surgical brain or tumor specimens were cryofrozen in liquid nitrogen, with peripheral blood cells collected concurrently. Note on this clonotype: This clone's antigen is unknown. Base qualities are not provided; no much larger clone lies one nucleotide away.

The specimen sequenced was glioma tissue, nonneoplastic brain tissue, or PBMCs (not recorded which). This chain joins TRBV7-2 to TRBJ1-2, with no reliable assignment of the D segment. The TCR sequence derives from a human donor with low-grade glioma or glioblastoma, undergoing nonglioma brain surgery, or in good health (not recorded which). CDR3 reads: CASSPAGPRLYGYTF. The DNA reads TGTGCCAGCAGCCCAGCAGGACCACGGCTGTATGGCTACACCTTC.